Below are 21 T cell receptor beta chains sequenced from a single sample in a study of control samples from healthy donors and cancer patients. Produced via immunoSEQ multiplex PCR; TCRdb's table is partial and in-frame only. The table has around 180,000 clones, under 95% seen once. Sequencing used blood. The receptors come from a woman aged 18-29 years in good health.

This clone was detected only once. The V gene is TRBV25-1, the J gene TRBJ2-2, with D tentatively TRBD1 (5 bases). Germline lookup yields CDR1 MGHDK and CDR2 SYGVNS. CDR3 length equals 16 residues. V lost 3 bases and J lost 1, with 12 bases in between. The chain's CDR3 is CASSEPTRVNTGELFF. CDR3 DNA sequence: TGTGCCAGCAGTGAGCCGACCAGGGTGAACACCGGGGAGCTGTTTTTT.

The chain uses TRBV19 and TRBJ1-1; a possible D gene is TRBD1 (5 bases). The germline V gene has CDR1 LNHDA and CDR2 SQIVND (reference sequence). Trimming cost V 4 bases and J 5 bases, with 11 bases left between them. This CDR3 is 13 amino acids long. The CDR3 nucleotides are TGTGCCAGTAGTAACAGGCAGAAAACTGAAGCTTTCTTT. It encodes CASSNRQKTEAFF.

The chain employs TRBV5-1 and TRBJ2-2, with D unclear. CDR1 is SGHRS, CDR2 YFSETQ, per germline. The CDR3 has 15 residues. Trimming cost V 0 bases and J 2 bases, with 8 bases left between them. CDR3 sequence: CASSLVSGNTGELFF. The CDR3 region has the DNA TGCGCCAGCAGCTTGGTATCAGGAAACACCGGGGAGCTGTTTTTT.

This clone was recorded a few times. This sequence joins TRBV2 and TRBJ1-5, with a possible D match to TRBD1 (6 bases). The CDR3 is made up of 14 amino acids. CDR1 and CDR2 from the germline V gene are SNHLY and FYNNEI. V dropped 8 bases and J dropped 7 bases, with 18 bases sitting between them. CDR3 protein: CASSPQGNDQPQHF. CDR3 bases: TGTGCCAGCTCGCCCCAGGGGAACGACCAGCCCCAGCATTTT.

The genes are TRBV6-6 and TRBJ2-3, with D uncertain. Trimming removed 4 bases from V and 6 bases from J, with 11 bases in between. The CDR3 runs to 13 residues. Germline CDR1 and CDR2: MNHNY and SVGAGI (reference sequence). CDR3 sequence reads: CASSSQGMDTQYF. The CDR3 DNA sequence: TGTGCCAGCAGTTCCCAAGGGATGGATACGCAGTATTTT.

CDR3 DNA: TGTGCCAGCAGCTGGCGTGGCGGACAGGGGGACGGGAGCAATCAGCCCCAGCATTTT. Translating gives CASSWRGGQGDGSNQPQHF. V is TRBV7-2 and J is TRBJ1-5; TRBD1 agrees at 10 bases. Germline CDR1 and CDR2: SGHTA and FQGNSA. CDR3 length: 19 amino acids. V lost 4 bases and J lost 1; bases outside the gene matches: 13.

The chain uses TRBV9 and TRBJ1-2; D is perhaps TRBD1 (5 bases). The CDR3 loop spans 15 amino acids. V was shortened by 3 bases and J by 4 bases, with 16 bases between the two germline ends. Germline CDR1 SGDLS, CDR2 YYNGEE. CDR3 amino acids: CASSASFRDFYGYTF. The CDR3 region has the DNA TGTGCCAGCAGCGCGTCTTTCAGGGACTTCTATGGCTACACCTTC.

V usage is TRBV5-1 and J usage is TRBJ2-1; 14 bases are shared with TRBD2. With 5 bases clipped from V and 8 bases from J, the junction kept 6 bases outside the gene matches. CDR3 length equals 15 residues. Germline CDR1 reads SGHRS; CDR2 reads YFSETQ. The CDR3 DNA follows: TGCGCCAGCAGGGCAGGGACTAGCGGGAGCTATGAGCAGTTCTTC. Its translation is CASRAGTSGSYEQFF.

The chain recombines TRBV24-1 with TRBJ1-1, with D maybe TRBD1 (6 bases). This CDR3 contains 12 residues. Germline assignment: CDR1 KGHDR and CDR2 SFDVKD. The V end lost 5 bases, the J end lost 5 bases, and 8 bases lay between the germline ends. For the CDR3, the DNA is TGTGCCACCAGTGGGACAGCGACTGAAGCTTTCTTT. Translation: CATSGTATEAFF.

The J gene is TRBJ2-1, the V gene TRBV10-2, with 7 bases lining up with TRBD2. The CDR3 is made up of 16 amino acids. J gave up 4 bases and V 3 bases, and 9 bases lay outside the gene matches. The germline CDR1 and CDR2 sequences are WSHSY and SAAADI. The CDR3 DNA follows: TGCGCCAGCAGTGATCTTGGGGGAGGGACTTACAATGAGCAGTTCTTC. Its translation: CASSDLGGGTYNEQFF.

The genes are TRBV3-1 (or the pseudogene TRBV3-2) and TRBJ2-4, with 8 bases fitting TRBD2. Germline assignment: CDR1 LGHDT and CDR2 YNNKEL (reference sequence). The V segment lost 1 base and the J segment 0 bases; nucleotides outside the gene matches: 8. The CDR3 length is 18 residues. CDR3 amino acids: CASSQAVSGGPAKNIQYF. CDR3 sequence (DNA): TGTGCCAGCAGCCAAGCAGTAAGCGGGGGACCAGCCAAAAACATTCAGTACTTC.

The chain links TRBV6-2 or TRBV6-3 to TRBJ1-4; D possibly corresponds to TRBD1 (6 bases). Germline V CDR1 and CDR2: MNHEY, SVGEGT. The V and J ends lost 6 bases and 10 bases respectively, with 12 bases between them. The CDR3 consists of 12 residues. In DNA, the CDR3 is TGTGCCAGCAGCAGAGGGGGGGGAAAACTGTTTTTT. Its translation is CASSRGGGKLFF.

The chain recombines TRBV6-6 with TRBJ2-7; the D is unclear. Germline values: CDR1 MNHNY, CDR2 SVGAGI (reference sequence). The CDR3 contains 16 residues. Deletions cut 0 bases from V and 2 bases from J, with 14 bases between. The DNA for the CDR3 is TGTGCCAGCAGTTACTCGGTGGCCCTTAGGGCCTACGAGCAGTACTTC. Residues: CASSYSVALRAYEQYF.

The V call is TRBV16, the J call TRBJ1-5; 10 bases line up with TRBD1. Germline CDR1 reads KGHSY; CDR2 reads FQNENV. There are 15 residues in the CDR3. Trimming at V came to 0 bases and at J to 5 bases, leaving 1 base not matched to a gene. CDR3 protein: CASSQSGQGDQPQHF. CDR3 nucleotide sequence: TGTGCCAGCAGCCAATCAGGACAGGGGGATCAGCCCCAGCATTTT.

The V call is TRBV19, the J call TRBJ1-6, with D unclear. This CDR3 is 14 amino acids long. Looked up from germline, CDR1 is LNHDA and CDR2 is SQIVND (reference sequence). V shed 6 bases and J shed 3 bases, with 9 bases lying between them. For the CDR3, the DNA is TGTGCCAGTAGCCCCCGGGACTATAATTCACCCCTCCACTTT. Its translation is CASSPRDYNSPLHF.

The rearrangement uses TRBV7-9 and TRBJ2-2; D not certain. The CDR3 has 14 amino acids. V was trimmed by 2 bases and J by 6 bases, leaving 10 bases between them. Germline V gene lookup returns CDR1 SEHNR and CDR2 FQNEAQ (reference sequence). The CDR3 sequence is CASSLNSRAGELFF. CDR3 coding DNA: TGTGCCAGCAGCTTAAACAGCCGGGCCGGGGAGCTGTTTTTT.

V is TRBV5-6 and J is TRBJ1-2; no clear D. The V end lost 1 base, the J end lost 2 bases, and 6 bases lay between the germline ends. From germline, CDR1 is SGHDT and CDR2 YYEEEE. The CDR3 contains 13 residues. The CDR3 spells CASSLQGNYGYTF. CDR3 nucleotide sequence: TGTGCCAGCAGCTTGCAAGGCAACTATGGCTACACCTTC.

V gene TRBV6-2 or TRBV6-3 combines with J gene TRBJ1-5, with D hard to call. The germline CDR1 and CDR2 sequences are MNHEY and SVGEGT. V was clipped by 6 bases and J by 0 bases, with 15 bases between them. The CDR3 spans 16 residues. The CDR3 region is CASSPEGYNSNQPQHF. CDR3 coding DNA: TGTGCCAGCAGCCCTGAGGGATACAATAGCAATCAGCCCCAGCATTTT.

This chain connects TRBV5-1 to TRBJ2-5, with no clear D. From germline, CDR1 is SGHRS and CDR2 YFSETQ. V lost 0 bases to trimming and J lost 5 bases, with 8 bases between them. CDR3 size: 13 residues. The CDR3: CASSLGVAETQYF. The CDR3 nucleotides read TGCGCCAGCAGCTTGGGGGTAGCTGAGACCCAGTACTTC.

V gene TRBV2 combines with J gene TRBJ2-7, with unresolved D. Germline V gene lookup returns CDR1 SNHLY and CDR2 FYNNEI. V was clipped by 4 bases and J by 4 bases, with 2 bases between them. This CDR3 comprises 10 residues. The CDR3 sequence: CASSGYEQYF. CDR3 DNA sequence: TGTGCCAGCAGTGGATACGAGCAGTACTTC.

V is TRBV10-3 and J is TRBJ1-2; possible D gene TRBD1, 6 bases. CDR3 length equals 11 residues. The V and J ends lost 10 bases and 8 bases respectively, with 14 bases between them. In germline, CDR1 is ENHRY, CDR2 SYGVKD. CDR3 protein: CATGQGNGYTF. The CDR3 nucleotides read TGTGCCACCGGGCAGGGGAACGGCTACACCTTC.